This T cell receptor (beta chain) was sequenced during a study of regulatory T cells in long-lasting Graves disease. This clonotype was recorded at least ten times. Building the TCR beta libraries relied on iRepertoire HTBI primers, and CDR3 regions underwent Arm-PCR. MiXCR was run by TCRdb on the multiplex PCR reads, yielding one entry per CDR3 protein. The sample has approximately 500,000 distinct CDR3 sequences; about 22% are singletons. Time point indicated: persistent/refractory GD, antithyroid drugs over 5 years with positive TRAb. Extracted PBMC RNA gave rise to the TCR library. The TCR was taken from a female donor with Graves disease. The sample in question was peripheral blood mononuclear cells (PBMCs), obtained when the disease was refractory, from a patient treated with antithyroid drugs.

In DNA form, the CDR3 reads TGTGCCAGCAGTTTACCTAGCGGGAGTATGTACGAGCAGTACTTC. Protein: CASSLPSGSMYEQYF. This chain connects TRBV28 to TRBJ2-7, with 10 bases aligning to TRBD2. This CDR3 is 15 amino acids long. V trimming: 2 bases; J trimming: 4 bases; junction bases outside the gene matches: 5. Germline loops: CDR1 MDHEN, CDR2 SYDVKM.